The rows below give T cell receptor beta chains drawn from one sample of a study of cytomegalovirus exposure and HLA in healthy donors. Sequencing used immunoSEQ multiplex PCR; TCRdb keeps in-frame clones, though not all of them. This repertoire includes 75,000 to 80,000 clones. Sequencing was carried out using PBMCs. The source of these receptors is a man aged 18-30 years in good health and CMV-seropositive. CDR3s include the opening cysteine and the closing phenylalanine or tryptophan. D genes are given only for firm matches. Rows may omit the clone size; those that give it use once, few, many or a size class.

D | J | size | V | CDR3 | DNA
TRBD1 | TRBJ1-1 | - | TRBV5-6 | CASSLSAGTGGLNTEAFF | TGTGCCAGCAGCTTGTCCGCCGGGACAGGAGGATTGAACACTGAAGCTTTCTTT
- | TRBJ2-6 | - | TRBV7-9 | CASSPASGGANVLTF | TGTGCCAGCAGCCCGGCTTCGGGGGGGGCCAACGTCCTGACTTTC
- | TRBJ1-1 | - | TRBV11-2 | CASSLEVIRMNTEAFF | TGTGCCAGCAGCTTGGAGGTGATTCGGATGAACACTGAAGCTTTCTTT
- | TRBJ2-1 | medium-sized | TRBV5-1 | CASSTTGEEYNEQFF | TGCGCCAGCAGCACCACAGGGGAGGAGTACAATGAGCAGTTCTTC
- | TRBJ1-2 | - | TRBV29-1 | CSVDEGIYGYTF | TGCAGCGTTGATGAGGGAATCTATGGCTACACCTTC
- | TRBJ2-7 | - | TRBV5-6 | CASRSWSGDYEQYF | TGTGCCAGCAGATCATGGTCCGGGGACTACGAGCAGTACTTC
- | TRBJ1-5 | - | TRBV4-1 | CASSPGQHSNQPQHF | TGCGCCAGCAGCCCAGGACAGCATAGCAATCAGCCCCAGCATTTT
TRBD1 | TRBJ1-1 | - | TRBV19 | CASSARTGGGTEAFF | TGTGCCAGTAGTGCCCGGACAGGGGGGGGGACTGAAGCTTTCTTT
TRBD1 | TRBJ2-7 | - | TRBV7-2 | CASSRAGQGAGEQYF | TGTGCCAGCAGCAGAGCAGGACAGGGGGCCGGCGAGCAGTACTTC
TRBD1 | TRBJ1-4 | - | TRBV28 | CASSLQGETNEKLFF | TGTGCCAGCAGTCTACAGGGGGAGACTAATGAAAAACTGTTTTTT
- | TRBJ1-2 | - | TRBV5-6 | CASSLGQGMIYGYTF | TGTGCCAGCAGCTTGGGGCAGGGGATGATCTATGGCTACACCTTC
- | TRBJ2-7 | - | TRBV21-1 | CASSKGTKKVSGTGRYHEQYF | TGTGCCAGCAGCAAAGGAACTAAGAAGGTTTCCGGGACAGGGAGGTATCACGAGCAGTACTTC
- | TRBJ2-1 | - | TRBV13 | CASSLGLRQGPINEQFF | TGTGCCAGCAGCTTAGGCCTCCGGCAGGGGCCCATCAATGAGCAGTTCTTC
- | TRBJ1-1 | - | TRBV30 | CAWSVTGDTEAFF | TGTGCCTGGAGTGTGACCGGGGACACTGAAGCTTTCTTT
- | TRBJ2-3 | - | TRBV7-2 | CASIWLSGVDTQYF | TGTGCCAGCATTTGGCTCTCAGGGGTGGATACGCAGTATTTT
- | TRBJ1-5 | - | TRBV4-1 | CASSQSQNQPQHF | TGCGCCAGCAGCCAGTCCCAAAATCAGCCCCAGCATTTT
- | TRBJ1-6 | - | TRBV25-1 | CASSEEGEVSPLHF | TGTGCCAGCTCCGAAGAGGGTGAGGTTTCACCCCTCCACTTT
TRBD1 | TRBJ2-7 | - | TRBV18 | CASSPRQGPYEQYF | TGTGCCAGCTCACCTCGACAGGGGCCCTACGAGCAGTACTTC
- | TRBJ2-1 | - | TRBV30 | CAWSVAGYNEQFF | TGTGCCTGGAGTGTAGCCGGCTACAATGAGCAGTTCTTC
- | TRBJ1-1 | - | TRBV18 | CASSRSRAGRNTEAFF | TGTGCCAGCTCCCGCAGCAGAGCGGGGAGAAACACTGAAGCTTTCTTT
- | TRBJ1-5 | - | TRBV27 | CASSTGNQPQHF | TGTGCCAGCAGCACAGGCAATCAGCCCCAGCATTTT
TRBD1 | TRBJ1-1 | - | TRBV15 | CATSRDRMNTEAFF | TGTGCCACCAGTAGGGACAGAATGAACACTGAAGCTTTCTTT
TRBD1 | TRBJ1-5 | - | TRBV6-1 | CASTTGGWGNQPQHF | TGTGCCAGCACTACAGGGGGCTGGGGCAATCAGCCCCAGCATTTT
- | TRBJ1-3 | - | TRBV7-8 | CASSLGRNSGNTIYF | TGTGCCAGCAGCTTAGGGCGGAACTCTGGAAACACCATATATTTT
TRBD1 | TRBJ2-4 | - | TRBV5-1 | CASSLDTTGIIQYF | TGCGCCAGCAGCTTGGATACGACAGGGATAATTCAGTACTTC
- | TRBJ2-2 | - | TRBV2 | CASSERQAANTGEPFF | TGTGCCAGCAGTGAAAGGCAGGCGGCGAACACCGGGGAGCCGTTTTTT
TRBD1 | TRBJ2-7 | - | TRBV5-1 | CASSPKRTGVAYEQYF | TGCGCCAGCAGCCCTAAGAGGACAGGGGTTGCCTACGAGCAGTACTTC
- | TRBJ2-3 | - | TRBV13 | CASSLGRDTQYF | TGTGCCAGCAGCTTAGGCCGAGATACGCAGTATTTT
TRBD1 | TRBJ2-7 | - | TRBV7-7 | CASSPGQSSYEQYF | TGTGCTAGCAGCCCGGGACAGAGTTCCTACGAGCAGTACTTC
TRBD1 | TRBJ2-2 | - | TRBV6-5 | CASSGVTGVTGELFF | TGTGCCAGCAGCGGTGTGACAGGGGTGACCGGGGAGCTGTTTTTT
- | TRBJ1-1 | - | TRBV11-3 | CASSCGPRGKNTEAFF | TGTGCCAGCAGCTGTGGACCTCGGGGAAAAAACACTGAAGCTTTCTTT
TRBD2 | TRBJ2-7 | - | TRBV4-2 | CASSQDPSGSGEQYF | TGTGCCAGCAGCCAAGACCCTAGCGGGAGTGGCGAGCAGTACTTC
TRBD1 | TRBJ1-3 | - | TRBV13 | CASSSLDRGRHTIYF | TGTGCCAGCAGCTCCCTGGACAGGGGGCGCCACACCATATATTTT
- | TRBJ1-1 | - | TRBV6-1 | CASSESGTEAFF | TGTGCCAGCAGTGAATCAGGCACTGAAGCTTTCTTT
- | TRBJ1-1 | - | TRBV6-5 | CASSYSGGNTEAFF | TGTGCCAGCAGTTACTCGGGGGGGAACACTGAAGCTTTCTTT
TRBD1 | TRBJ1-1 | - | TRBV18 | CASSPGQENTEAFF | TGTGCCAGCTCACCGGGACAGGAGAACACTGAAGCTTTCTTT
- | TRBJ2-5 | - | TRBV5-4 | CASSKGQRETQYF | TGTGCCAGCAGCAAAGGACAGAGAGAGACCCAGTACTTC
TRBD2 | TRBJ2-7 | - | TRBV9 | CASSGSGAFREQYF | TGTGCCAGCAGCGGTAGCGGGGCCTTTCGCGAGCAGTACTTC
TRBD1 | TRBJ2-1 | - | TRBV4-1 | CASSQSTGTYNEQFF | TGCGCCAGCAGCCAATCGACAGGGACCTACAATGAGCAGTTCTTC
- | TRBJ2-7 | - | TRBV7-6 | CASSLFIRDEQYF | TGTGCCAGCAGCTTATTTATAAGAGACGAGCAGTACTTC
TRBD1 | TRBJ2-1 | - | TRBV6-6 | CASCRTGASYNEQFF | TGTGCCAGCTGTAGGACAGGGGCGTCCTACAATGAGCAGTTCTTC
- | TRBJ1-1 | - | TRBV5-1 | CASSYQGQNTEAFF | TGCGCCAGCAGCTACCAGGGCCAGAACACTGAAGCTTTCTTT
TRBD2 | TRBJ2-5 | - | TRBV29-1 | CSVGLAVQETQYF | TGCAGCGTTGGGCTAGCGGTCCAAGAGACCCAGTACTTC
TRBD2 | TRBJ2-7 | - | TRBV19 | CASRTSGTMSEQYF | TGTGCCAGTAGAACGTCCGGGACTATGAGCGAGCAGTACTTC
- | TRBJ2-3 | - | TRBV28 | CASSLQGGVYTDTQYF | TGTGCCAGCAGTTTACAGGGGGGAGTGTACACAGATACGCAGTATTTT
- | TRBJ2-7 | - | TRBV6-5 | CASSYRPTVYEQYF | TGTGCCAGCAGTTACCGCCCGACAGTCTACGAGCAGTACTTC
- | TRBJ1-1 | - | TRBV7-9 | CASSLVGGIDTEAFF | TGTGCCAGCAGCTTAGTCGGGGGTATTGACACTGAAGCTTTCTTT
TRBD2 | TRBJ2-1 | - | TRBV7-2 | CASPRPGGTYNEQFF | TGTGCCAGCCCTCGTCCGGGGGGTACGTACAATGAGCAGTTCTTC
- | TRBJ1-1 | - | TRBV7-6 | CASSFRGSNTEAFF | TGTGCCAGCAGCTTCAGGGGATCGAACACTGAAGCTTTCTTT
TRBD1 | TRBJ1-2 | - | TRBV30 | CAWSVFGTGSYGYTF | TGTGCCTGGAGTGTTTTCGGGACAGGGAGTTATGGCTACACCTTC
- | TRBJ2-7 | - | TRBV11-3 | CASSLSGGGHEQYF | TGTGCCAGCAGCTTATCAGGGGGAGGCCACGAGCAGTACTTC
- | TRBJ1-1 | - | TRBV25-1 | CASVHGVEAFF | TGTGCCAGCGTACACGGAGTCGAAGCTTTCTTT
- | TRBJ1-6 | - | TRBV5-4 | CASSLAGGGSPLHF | TGTGCCAGCAGCTTGGCCGGGGGGGGCTCACCCCTCCACTTT